One sample yielded the 22 T cell receptor beta chains listed below, sequenced in a study of blood T cell repertoires in COVID-19. The assay was immunoSEQ multiplex PCR, and TCRdb's table has in-frame clones only and misses some. The sample shows 300,000 to 450,000 clones, less than 85% of them seen only once. Sequencing was performed on peripheral blood. The source of these receptors is a woman younger than 30 with acute or convalescent COVID-19.

V usage is TRBV29-1 and J usage is TRBJ1-2; TRBD1 is a possible D gene (6 bases). This CDR3 spans 13 amino acids. Germline loops: CDR1 SQVTM, CDR2 ANQGSEA. The V end was cut by 6 bases, the J end by 2 bases, with 13 bases between. As DNA, the CDR3 is TGCAGCGTCCCGCGAGGGGGAAACTATGGCTACACCTTC. Protein sequence: CSVPRGGNYGYTF.

The rearrangement joins TRBV7-2 to TRBJ2-3; TRBD2 agrees at 9 bases. The CDR3 runs 15 residues. J was trimmed by 5 bases and V by 1 base; bases with no gene match: 4. Germline-derived CDR1 and CDR2 are SGHTA and FQGNSA. The CDR3 here is CASSLVAGEGDTQYF. The CDR3 region has the DNA TGTGCCAGCAGCTTAGTAGCGGGGGAGGGAGATACGCAGTATTTT.

The rearrangement joins TRBV29-1 to TRBJ2-4; 7 bases are shared with TRBD1. Germline CDR1 is SQVTM and CDR2 is ANQGSEA. V shed 0 bases, J shed 4 bases, and the junction held 9 bases outside the gene matches. The CDR3 is 16 residues long. The CDR3 loop is CSVEDNRGPTKNIQYF. The CDR3 DNA sequence: TGCAGCGTTGAAGATAACAGGGGCCCCACTAAAAACATTCAGTACTTC.

The chain has TRBV2 and TRBJ1-3; D ambiguous. Looked up from germline, CDR1 is SNHLY and CDR2 is FYNNEI. There are 15 residues in the CDR3. V dropped 6 bases and J dropped 0 bases, with 12 bases sitting between them. The DNA of the CDR3 is TGTGCCAGCAGCCTTGGACTGACCTCTGGAAACACCATATATTTT. Translated, it gives CASSLGLTSGNTIYF.

This rearrangement joins TRBV19 to TRBJ2-1; 10 bases align to TRBD2. Germline CDR1 is LNHDA and CDR2 is SQIVND (reference sequence). Trimming cost V 3 bases and J 4 bases; bases outside gene matches: 6. This CDR3 is 16 amino acids long. Written as DNA, the CDR3 is TGTGCCAGTAGTATCAAAAGCGGGGGGGATTACAATGAGCAGTTCTTC. Protein product: CASSIKSGGDYNEQFF. The whole variable domain, filled in from reference TRBV19 and TRBJ2-1, reads DGGITQSPKYLFRKEGQNVTLSCEQNLNHDAMYWYRQDPGQGLRLIYYSQIVNDFQKGDIAEGYSVSREKKESFPLTVTSAQKNPTAFYLCASSIKSGGDYNEQFFGPGTRLTVL.

The V gene is TRBV4-1, the J gene TRBJ1-5, with D maybe TRBD1 (5 bases). V lost 1 base and J 4 bases, leaving 8 bases between the germline ends. Germline V gives CDR1 MGHRA, CDR2 YSYEKL. CDR3 length: 14 residues. This chain's CDR3 is CASSQGQSNQPQHF. The CDR3 DNA follows: TGCGCCAGCAGCCAAGGACAGTCAAATCAGCCCCAGCATTTT.

The J gene is TRBJ2-7, the V gene TRBV18; a weak D match, TRBD2 (6 bases). Trimming cost V 0 bases and J 3 bases, with 9 bases left between them. The CDR3 has 14 residues. Germline V gene sequence: CDR1 KGHSH, CDR2 LQKENI. The CDR3 bases are TGTGCCAGCTCACCACCGGCCGGGAGCTACGAGCAGTACTTC. Translation gives CASSPPAGSYEQYF.

The chain employs TRBV6-5 and TRBJ1-2, with a tentative D call TRBD1 (5 bases). V gave up 7 bases and J gave up 5 bases, with 17 bases separating them. This CDR3 has 14 residues. Germline V gene data show CDR1 as MNHEY and CDR2 as SVGAGI. The CDR3 loop reads CASIGGGLGYGYTF. CDR3 in DNA: TGTGCCAGCATCGGTGGGGGGTTAGGGTATGGCTACACCTTC.

The V gene is TRBV27, the J gene TRBJ2-7, with TRBD1 identical over 10 bases. Per the germline V gene, CDR1 is MNHEY and CDR2 is SMNVEV (reference sequence). Germline trimming cut 7 bases from V and 2 bases from J; bases unmatched to any gene: 5. This CDR3 comprises 14 residues. The CDR3 here is CASTSGTGAYEQYF. The CDR3 DNA sequence: TGTGCCAGCACGAGCGGGACAGGGGCCTACGAGCAGTACTTC.

This rearrangement joins TRBV6-6 to TRBJ1-4; weak D call: TRBD1 (5 bases). The CDR3 runs to 13 residues. Germline lookup yields CDR1 MNHNY and CDR2 SVGAGI (reference sequence). Trimming took 10 bases from V and 8 from J, leaving 17 bases between them. The CDR3 spells CATTFRGREKLFF. CDR3 DNA sequence: TGTGCCACCACGTTTCGGGGGAGGGAAAAACTGTTTTTT.

The chain joins TRBV9 to TRBJ2-7, with 8 bases lining up with TRBD2. CDR1 and CDR2 from the germline V gene are SGDLS and YYNGEE. The CDR3 contains 14 residues. The trim removed 4 bases at V and 7 bases at J, leaving 10 bases unmatched. CDR3 DNA: TGTGCCAGCAGCTCCGGGGGGGCGGTTTGGGAGCAGTACTTC. As protein: CASSSGGAVWEQYF.

The chain couples TRBV27 to TRBJ2-1; 8 bases are shared with TRBD1. The CDR3 loop spans 14 amino acids. Germline CDR1 MNHEY, CDR2 SMNVEV (reference sequence). Trimming removed 6 bases from V and 8 bases from J; junction bases left unmatched: 9. CDR3 protein: CASSLGTGGDEQFF. The CDR3 region has the DNA TGTGCCAGCAGCCTAGGGACAGGTGGCGATGAGCAGTTCTTC.

The chain employs TRBV2 and TRBJ1-3; D not resolved. The CDR3 is made up of 15 amino acids. Germline V lookup: CDR1 SNHLY, CDR2 FYNNEI. With 3 bases removed from V and 0 bases from J, the gap between germline ends came to 9 bases. CDR3 amino acids: CASSEANSSGNTIYF. In nucleotides, the CDR3 is TGTGCCAGCAGTGAGGCAAACAGCTCTGGAAACACCATATATTTT.

V gene TRBV2 combines with J gene TRBJ1-3; a possible D gene is TRBD1 (5 bases). The CDR3 runs to 16 residues. CDR1 SNHLY and CDR2 FYNNEI come from the germline V gene. Trimming shortened V by 9 bases and J by 0 bases, and 18 bases separated the two germline ends. DNA for the CDR3: TGTGCCAGAGACTCCGAACAGGAAAACTCTGGAAACACCATATATTTT. It translates to CARDSEQENSGNTIYF.

The chain has TRBV5-6 and TRBJ1-4; 9 nucleotides match TRBD1. This CDR3 has 14 residues. Germline lookup yields CDR1 SGHDT and CDR2 YYEEEE. The trim removed 4 bases at V and 8 bases at J, leaving 6 bases unmatched. The chain's CDR3 is CASSHTGGREKLFF. The CDR3 nucleotides read TGTGCCAGCAGCCACACAGGGGGCAGGGAAAAACTGTTTTTT. Filled out from reference TRBV5-6 and TRBJ1-4, the complete variable domain reads DAGVTQSPTHLIKTRGQQVTLRCSPKSGHDTVSWYQQALGQGPQFIFQYYEEEERQRGNFPDRFSGHQFPNYSSELNVNALLLGDSALYLCASSHTGGREKLFFGSGTQLSVL.

The chain has TRBV6-6 and TRBJ1-2; D is uncertain. This CDR3 has 12 residues. The V end lost 6 bases, the J end lost 5 bases, and 10 bases lay between the germline ends. Germline V CDR1 and CDR2: MNHNY, SVGAGI (reference sequence). Here the CDR3 reads CASSSPLYGYTF. In nucleotides, the CDR3 is TGTGCCAGCAGCTCCCCACTGTATGGCTACACCTTC.

This clone has just a few counts. CDR3: CATSRQGGTEAFF. DNA for the CDR3: TGTGCCACTTCGAGACAGGGGGGCACTGAAGCTTTCTTT. V is TRBV19 and J is TRBJ1-1, with TRBD1 matching over 9 bases. The germline gives CDR1 LNHDA, CDR2 SQIVND (reference sequence). V lost 10 bases, J lost 4 bases, and 7 bases stayed unmatched. The CDR3 spans 13 residues.

The rearrangement links TRBV11-2 to TRBJ2-5; TRBD2 agrees at 7 bases. The CDR3 extends over 13 amino acids. Germline V gene lookup returns CDR1 SGHAT and CDR2 FQNNGV. J lost 5 bases, V lost 3 bases, and 3 bases had no gene match. DNA for the CDR3: TGTGCCAGCAGCTTGTGGGGGGGGGAGACCCAGTACTTC. It encodes CASSLWGGETQYF.

The chain links TRBV3-1 (or the pseudogene TRBV3-2) to TRBJ2-5, with TRBD1 matching over 9 bases. Germline CDR1 reads LGHDT; CDR2 reads YNNKEL (reference sequence). V lost 3 bases and J lost 0; bases outside the gene matches: 11. The CDR3 runs to 18 residues. The CDR3 sequence: CASSQYGTGFEDQETQYF. The CDR3 DNA reads as TGTGCCAGCAGCCAGTACGGGACAGGGTTCGAGGACCAAGAGACCCAGTACTTC.

The chain employs TRBV6-5 and TRBJ2-5; tentatively, D is TRBD1 (5 bases). The V end was cut by 6 bases, the J end by 5 bases, with 13 bases between. Germline V lookup: CDR1 MNHEY, CDR2 SVGAGI. This CDR3 comprises 13 residues. This chain's CDR3 is CASSLDNWETQYF. CDR3 DNA sequence: TGTGCCAGCAGCTTGGACAATTGGGAGACCCAGTACTTC.

The CDR3 loop reads CASSLVAGDGTQYF. The CDR3 region has the DNA TGTGCCAGCAGCTTAGTAGCGGGAGACGGTACGCAGTATTTT. The gene calls are TRBV7-2 and TRBJ2-3, with TRBD2 matching 9 bases. The CDR3 consists of 14 residues. The V segment lost 1 base and the J segment 8 bases; nucleotides outside the gene matches: 4. CDR1 and CDR2 (germline): SGHTA, FQGNSA.

V and J are TRBV30 and TRBJ1-1, with TRBD1 as a possible D gene (6 bases). The V end lost 2 bases, the J end lost 0 bases, and 16 bases lay between the germline ends. CDR1 GTSNPN and CDR2 SVGIG come from the germline V gene (reference sequence). The length of the CDR3 is 16 residues. CDR3 loop: CAWSNDNRDMNTEAFF. The CDR3 DNA reads as TGTGCCTGGAGTAATGACAACAGGGATATGAACACTGAAGCTTTCTTT.